A selection of T cell receptor beta chains follows, all from one sample in a study of post-analysis software for immune sequencing data. TCRdb redid the calling of the PCR reads with MiXCR, one entry per CDR3 protein. Altogether roughly 650,000 distinct CDR3 sequences are present, approximately 59% being singletons, with the ten largest covering about 11%. Sequencing was carried out using blood. The receptors originated from a girl under 10 years old with multiple sclerosis. CDR3s include the opening cysteine and the closing phenylalanine or tryptophan. D genes are given only for firm matches. Clone size is stated in some rows and not others, as once, few, many or a class when expanded.

clone_size	v_call	d_call	j_call	cdr3_nt	cdr3_aa
NA	TRBV20-1	NA	TRBJ2-6	TGCAGTGCTGGCAGGGGCAGGCCCTCTGGGGCCAACGTCCTGACTTTC	CSAGRGRPSGANVLTF
NA	TRBV11-2	TRBD2	TRBJ2-4	TGTGCCAGCAGCCGACCCCTAGCGGGGGGCGTTTCTGCTCTAGCCAAAAACATTCAGTACTTC	CASSRPLAGGVSALAKNIQYF
NA	TRBV19	NA	TRBJ2-7	TGTGCCAGTAGTATCCGACCCGGCTCCTACGAGCAGTACTTC	CASSIRPGSYEQYF
NA	TRBV27	TRBD2	TRBJ2-7	TGTGCCAGCAGTTCCTTTCAAGCGGGACCAAGCTCCTACGAGCAGTACTTC	CASSSFQAGPSSYEQYF
NA	TRBV10-1	TRBD1	TRBJ1-2	TGCGCCAGCAGTGAGTCCTACAGGGGCGGCTACACCTTC	CASSESYRGGYTF
NA	TRBV20-1	NA	TRBJ2-3	TGCAGTGCCCCCCGGGACCGAACGCAGTATTTT	CSAPRDRTQYF
NA	TRBV20-1	NA	TRBJ1-2	TGCAGTGCCCCGACGGTTGTGAGCTATGCCTACACCTTC	CSAPTVVSYAYTF
NA	TRBV28	NA	TRBJ2-6	TGTGCCAGCATCGGCCCGACTGGCTCTGGGGCCAACGTCCTGACTTTC	CASIGPTGSGANVLTF
NA	TRBV3-1	TRBD2	TRBJ2-7	TGTGCCAGCAGCCAATTACCTTTTTTGAGGGAGGGAGAGCAGTACTTC	CASSQLPFLREGEQYF
few	TRBV7-9	NA	TRBJ2-1	TGTGCCAGCAGCTACTGGACCAATGAGCAGTTCTTC	CASSYWTNEQFF
NA	TRBV29-1	NA	TRBJ2-3	TGCAGCGTTGGCCCCAGGGGTCTCACAGATACGCAGTATTTT	CSVGPRGLTDTQYF
few	TRBV29-1	NA	TRBJ1-1	TGCAGCGTTGTCGGCCACGCACGGACTGAAGCTTTCTTT	CSVVGHARTEAFF